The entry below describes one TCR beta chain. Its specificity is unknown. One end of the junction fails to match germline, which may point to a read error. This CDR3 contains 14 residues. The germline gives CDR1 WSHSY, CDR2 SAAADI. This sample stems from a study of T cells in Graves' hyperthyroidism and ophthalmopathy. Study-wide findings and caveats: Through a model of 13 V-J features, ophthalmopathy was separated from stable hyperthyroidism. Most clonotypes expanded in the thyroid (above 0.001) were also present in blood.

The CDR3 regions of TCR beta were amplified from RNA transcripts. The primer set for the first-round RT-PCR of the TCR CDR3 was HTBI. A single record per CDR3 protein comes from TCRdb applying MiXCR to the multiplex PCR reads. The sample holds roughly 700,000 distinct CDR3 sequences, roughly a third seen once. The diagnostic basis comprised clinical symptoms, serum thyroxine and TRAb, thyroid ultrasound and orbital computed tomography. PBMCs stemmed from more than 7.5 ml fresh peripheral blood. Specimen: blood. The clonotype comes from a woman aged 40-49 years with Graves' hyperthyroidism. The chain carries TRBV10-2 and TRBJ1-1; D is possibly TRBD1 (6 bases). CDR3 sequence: CASSGTIVNTEAFF. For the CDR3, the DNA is TGTGCCAGCAGTGGGACAATCGTGAACACTGAAGCTTTCTTT.